This T cell receptor (beta chain) was recovered during a study of T cells in Graves' hyperthyroidism and ophthalmopathy. From germline, CDR1 is DFQATT and CDR2 SNEGSKA (reference sequence). The CDR3 sequence is 14 residues long. Trimming shortened V by 4 bases and J by 0 bases, and 10 bases separated the two germline ends. Amplification of TCR beta CDR3 regions was performed using RNA transcripts as template. Researchers ran a first-round RT-PCR on the TCR CDR3 using the HTBI primer set. MiXCR was run by TCRdb on the multiplex PCR reads, yielding one entry per CDR3 protein. This sample carries about 59,000 distinct CDR3 sequences, around 53% of them seen once, and the ten largest clones take 2.5% to 3.5%. For ophthalmopathy patients, the Clinical Activity Score was at least 3 and the NOSPECS grade at least 4; duration was under 3 months. This clonotype is termed medium-sized.

The TCR originated in a woman aged 55-70 years with Graves' ophthalmopathy. Sequencing input: blood. This rearrangement joins TRBV20-1 to TRBJ2-1; no clear D. CDR3 nucleotide sequence: TGCAGTGCTACCTCATTGAGCTCCTACAATGAGCAGTTCTTC. This encodes CSATSLSSYNEQFF.